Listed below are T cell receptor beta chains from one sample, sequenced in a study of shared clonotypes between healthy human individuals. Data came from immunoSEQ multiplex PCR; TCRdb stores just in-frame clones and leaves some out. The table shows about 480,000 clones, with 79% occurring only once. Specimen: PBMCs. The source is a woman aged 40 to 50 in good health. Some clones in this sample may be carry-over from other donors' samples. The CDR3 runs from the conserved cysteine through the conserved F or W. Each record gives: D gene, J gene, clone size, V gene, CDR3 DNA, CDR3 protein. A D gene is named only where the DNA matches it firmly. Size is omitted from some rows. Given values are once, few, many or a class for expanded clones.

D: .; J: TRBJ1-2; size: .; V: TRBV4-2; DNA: TGTGCCAGCAGCTTGTCGGGGTTTTGGCTCTATGGCTACACCTTC; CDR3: CASSLSGFWLYGYTF
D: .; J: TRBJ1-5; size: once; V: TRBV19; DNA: TGTGCCAGTAAAGGCTCGGGGGCCTATAGCAATCAGCCCCAGCATTTT; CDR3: CASKGSGAYSNQPQHF
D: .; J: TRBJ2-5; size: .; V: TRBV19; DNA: TGTGCCAGTAGTAATAGGGGAGCGGAGACCCAGTACTTC; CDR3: CASSNRGAETQYF
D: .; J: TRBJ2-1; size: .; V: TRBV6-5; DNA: TGTGCCAGCAGTTACGGGATGGCCAGCACTGAGCAGTTCTTC; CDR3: CASSYGMASTEQFF
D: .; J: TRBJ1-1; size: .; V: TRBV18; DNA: TGTGCCAGCTCACCATCGACAGGTAGAGGGGTGAACACTGAAGCTTTCTTT; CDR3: CASSPSTGRGVNTEAFF
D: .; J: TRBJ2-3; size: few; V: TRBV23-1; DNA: TGCGCCAGCAGTCAATCAGGGGACACCTGCACAGATACGCAGTATTTT; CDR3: CASSQSGDTCTDTQYF
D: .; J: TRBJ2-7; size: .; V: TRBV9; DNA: TGTGCCAGCAGCGTTGGGGCATTACCCCACTACGAGCAGTACTTC; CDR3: CASSVGALPHYEQYF
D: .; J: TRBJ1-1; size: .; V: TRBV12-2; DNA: TGTGCAAGTCGCCCCCGGGACAGCGACACTGAAGCTTTCTTT; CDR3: CASRPRDSDTEAFF
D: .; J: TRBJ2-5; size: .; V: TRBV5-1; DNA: TGCGCCAGCAGCTCATCCCTTGGGCCGGCGCAAGAGACCCAGTACTTC; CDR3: CASSSSLGPAQETQYF
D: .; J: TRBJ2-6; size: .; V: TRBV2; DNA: TGTGCCAGCCAGACCCGCACCGGGGCCAACGTCCTGACTTTC; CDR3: CASQTRTGANVLTF
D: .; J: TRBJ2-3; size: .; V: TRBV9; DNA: TGTGCCAGCAGCGTCCCAGGGCAAGATACGCAGTATTTT; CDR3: CASSVPGQDTQYF
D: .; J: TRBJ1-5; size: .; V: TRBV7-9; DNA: TGTGCCAGCAGCTTAAATCGGGCAGGGTCCATGAATCAGCCCCAGCATTTT; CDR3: CASSLNRAGSMNQPQHF
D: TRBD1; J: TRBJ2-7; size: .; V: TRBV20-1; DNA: TGCAGCGGACAGGGCTCCTACGAGCAGTACTTC; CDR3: CSGQGSYEQYF
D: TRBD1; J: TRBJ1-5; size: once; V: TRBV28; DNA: TGTGCCAGCAGTAAAACAGGGGGTAGCAATCAGCCCCAGCATTTT; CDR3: CASSKTGGSNQPQHF
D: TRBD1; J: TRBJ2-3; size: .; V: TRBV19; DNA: TGTGCCAGTACCCCAGGGACAGGGGGCACAGATACGCAGTATTTT; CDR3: CASTPGTGGTDTQYF
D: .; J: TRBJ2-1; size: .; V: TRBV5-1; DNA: TGCGCCAGCAGCTCGGGGTCGGGCACAGAGCAGTTCTTC; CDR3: CASSSGSGTEQFF
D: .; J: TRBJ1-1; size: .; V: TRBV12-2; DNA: TGTGCAAGTCGGCTCAAGGAGGCCCGTTGGGCTTTCTTT; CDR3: CASRLKEARWAFF
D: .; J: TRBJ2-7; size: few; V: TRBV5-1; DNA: TGCGCCAGCAGCTTGGAGGCATCCCTCACCTACGAGCAGTACTTC; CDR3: CASSLEASLTYEQYF
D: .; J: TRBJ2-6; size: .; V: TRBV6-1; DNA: TGTGCCAGCAGTGGACAAATATGCACAAAGTCGGGCCAACGTCCTGACTTC; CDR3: CASSGQICTKSGQRPDF
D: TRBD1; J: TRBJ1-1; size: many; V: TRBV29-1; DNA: TGCAGCGTGCAAAGCCGACAGGGGGCCACTGAAGCTTTCTTT; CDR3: CSVQSRQGATEAFF
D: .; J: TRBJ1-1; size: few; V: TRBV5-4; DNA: TGTGCCAGCAGCTACACACCGAACACTGAAGCTTTCTTT; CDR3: CASSYTPNTEAFF
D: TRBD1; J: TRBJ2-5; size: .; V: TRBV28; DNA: TGTGCCACCCACGACAGGGGGCGCAGGGAGACCCAGTACTTC; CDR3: CATHDRGRRETQYF
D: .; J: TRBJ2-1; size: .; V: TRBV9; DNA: TGTGCCAGCAGCGTAGCCCCCAACCGGAGGGAATTCTACAATGAGCAGTTCTTC; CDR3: CASSVAPNRREFYNEQFF
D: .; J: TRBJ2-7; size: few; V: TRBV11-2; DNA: TGTGCCAGCAGCTTAGGCCCGAAGTCGGAGCAGTACTTC; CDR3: CASSLGPKSEQYF
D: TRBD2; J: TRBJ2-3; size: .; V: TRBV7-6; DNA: TGTGCCAGCAGCCCCGGGGGGTACGCAGATACGCAGTATTTT; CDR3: CASSPGGYADTQYF
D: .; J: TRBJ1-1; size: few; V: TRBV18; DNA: TGTGCCAGCTCACCCATACAGAAACCGAACACTGAAGCTTTCTTT; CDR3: CASSPIQKPNTEAFF
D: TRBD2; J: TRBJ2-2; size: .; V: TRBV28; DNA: TGTGCCAGCCTCCTAAGCGGGAGAAACACCGGGGAGCTGTTTTTT; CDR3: CASLLSGRNTGELFF
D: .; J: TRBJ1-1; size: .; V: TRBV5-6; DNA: TGTGCCAGCAGCTACTCGGACGGAGCACCTAGAATGAACACTGAAGCTTTCTTT; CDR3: CASSYSDGAPRMNTEAFF
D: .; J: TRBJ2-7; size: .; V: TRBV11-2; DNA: TGTGCCAGCAGCTTGTTCGGGAACTCCTACGAGCAGTACTTC; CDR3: CASSLFGNSYEQYF
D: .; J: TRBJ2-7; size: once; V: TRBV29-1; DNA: TGCAGCGTTGATTTGGGCAGGTCAACCCACGAGCAGTACTTC; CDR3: CSVDLGRSTHEQYF
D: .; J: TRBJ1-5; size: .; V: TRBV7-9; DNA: TGTGCCAGCAGCTTAGCGAGGCCAGGGGGCAATCAGCCCCAGCATTTT; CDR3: CASSLARPGGNQPQHF
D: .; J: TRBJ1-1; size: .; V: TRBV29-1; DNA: TGCAGCGGCTTTATAGGCGCTGAAGCTTTCTTT; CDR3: CSGFIGAEAFF
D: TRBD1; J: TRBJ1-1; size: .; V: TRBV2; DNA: TGTGCCAGCAGAGGGACAGCGAACACTGAAGCTTTCTTT; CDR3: CASRGTANTEAFF
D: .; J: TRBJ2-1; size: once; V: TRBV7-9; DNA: TGTGCCAGCACCTCTAGGGGGTCCAATGAGCAGTTCTTC; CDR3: CASTSRGSNEQFF
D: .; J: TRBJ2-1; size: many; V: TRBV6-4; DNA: TGTGCCAGCAGTGACTCGGACAACAATGAGCAGTTCTTC; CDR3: CASSDSDNNEQFF
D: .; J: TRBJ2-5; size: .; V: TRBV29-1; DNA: TGCAGCGTTGAAGCATACCAGAGCGAGACCCAGTACTTC; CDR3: CSVEAYQSETQYF
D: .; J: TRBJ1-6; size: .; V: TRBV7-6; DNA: TGTGCCAGCAGCTTGGAGGGTGGGAAAGTTTCACCCCTCCACTTT; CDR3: CASSLEGGKVSPLHF
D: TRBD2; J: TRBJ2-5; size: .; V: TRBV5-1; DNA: TGCGCCAGCAGTCTAGCGGGAGGGCGAGAAGAGACCCAGTACTTC; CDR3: CASSLAGGREETQYF
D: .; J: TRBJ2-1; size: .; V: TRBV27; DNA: TGTGCCAGCAGTTTCGCTAGCGATGAGCAGTTCTTC; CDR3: CASSFASDEQFF
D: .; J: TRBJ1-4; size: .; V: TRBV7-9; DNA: TGTGCCAGCAGCTTAGCAGGCAGTAATGAAAAACTGTTTTTT; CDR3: CASSLAGSNEKLFF
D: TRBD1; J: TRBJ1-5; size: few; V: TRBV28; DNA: TGTGCCAGCAGCGGACAGGGATGGGGCAGTCAGCCCCAGCATTTT; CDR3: CASSGQGWGSQPQHF
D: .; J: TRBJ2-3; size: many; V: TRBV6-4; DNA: TGTGCCAGCAGTGACGGAATAGGGGGCACAGATACGCAGTATTTT; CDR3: CASSDGIGGTDTQYF
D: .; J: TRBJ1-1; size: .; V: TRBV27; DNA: TGTGCCAGCAGTTCATACCGCCGTGGGGTGAACACTGAAGCTTTCTTT; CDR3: CASSSYRRGVNTEAFF
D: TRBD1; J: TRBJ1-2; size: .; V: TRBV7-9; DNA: TGTGCCAGCAGCTTAGAGAGCCGGGACAGATCCTTCTATGGCTACACCTTC; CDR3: CASSLESRDRSFYGYTF
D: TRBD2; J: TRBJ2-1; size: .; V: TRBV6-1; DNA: TGTGCCAGCAGTGACGCAGCGGGAGGGCGCGATGAGCAGTTCTTC; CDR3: CASSDAAGGRDEQFF
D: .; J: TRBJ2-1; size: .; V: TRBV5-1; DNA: TGCGCCAGCAGCACTCAGGGGGGCAATGAGCAGTTCTTC; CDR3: CASSTQGGNEQFF
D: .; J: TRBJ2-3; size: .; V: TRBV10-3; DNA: TGTGCCATACAGGGTTCTGCAGATACGCAGTATTTT; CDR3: CAIQGSADTQYF
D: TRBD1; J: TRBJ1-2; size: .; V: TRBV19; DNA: TGTGCCAGTAGTCCGGGACAGACCAACTATGGCTACACCTTC; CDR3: CASSPGQTNYGYTF
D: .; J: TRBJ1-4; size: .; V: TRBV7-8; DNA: TGTGCCAGCAGCTTAGCTGAGACCGGGGGAAAACTGTTTTTT; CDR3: CASSLAETGGKLFF
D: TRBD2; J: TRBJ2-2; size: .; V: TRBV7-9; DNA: TGTGCCAGCAGCCCCGGGGGGGTAGCTGGCACCGGGGAGCTGTTTTTT; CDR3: CASSPGGVAGTGELFF
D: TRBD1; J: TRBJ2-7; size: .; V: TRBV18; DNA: TGTGCCAGCTCACCGAACGGGCAGGGGGCTTTTTCCGAGCAGTACTTC; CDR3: CASSPNGQGAFSEQYF
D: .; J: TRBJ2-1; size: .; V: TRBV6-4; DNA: TGTGCCAGCAGTGACTCGGAGCGAAATGAGCAGTTCTTC; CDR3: CASSDSERNEQFF
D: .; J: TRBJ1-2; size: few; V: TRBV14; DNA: TGTGCCAGCAGCCAATCAGGGGAAGGCTACACCTTC; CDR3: CASSQSGEGYTF
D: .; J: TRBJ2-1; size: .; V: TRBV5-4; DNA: TGTGCCAGCTCCACCCCGAGCTCCTACAATGAGCAGTTCTTC; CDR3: CASSTPSSYNEQFF